This T cell receptor (beta chain) was profiled in a study of blood T cell repertoires in COVID-19. The protocol was immunoSEQ multiplex PCR, while the TCRdb copy is restricted to in-frame clones and leaves out a portion. Of 95,000 to 100,000 clones in the sample, 84% were seen once. The CDR3 consists of 20 residues. V lost 0 bases, J lost 3 bases, and 25 bases lay in between. The chain links TRBV5-3 to TRBJ1-5; D might be TRBD1 (6 bases). TRBV5-3 is identified as an open reading frame with a role that is uncertain. The clonotype comes from a woman aged 55-69 years with acute or convalescent COVID-19. Sequenced material: peripheral blood. The CDR3, as DNA: TGTGCCAGAAGCTTGGTTCCGAGACAGGCATTCCGGTCAATCAATCAGCCCCAGCATTTT. It translates to CARSLVPRQAFRSINQPQHF.